This T cell receptor beta chain was captured by sequencing in a study of Graves' ophthalmopathy and Graves' hyperthyroidism. Study-wide findings and caveats: With 70.59% sensitivity and around 79% specificity, the model predicted ophthalmopathy progression. Ophthalmopathy could be told apart from stable hyperthyroidism by a 13-signature model (about 90% sensitivity, approximately 81% specificity).

TCR beta CDR3 regions were amplified from RNA transcripts. Scientists carried out first-round RT-PCR using HTBI primers and then a second-round multiplex PCR. TCRdb reprocessed the multiplex PCR reads with MiXCR, giving one entry per CDR3 protein. Of 500,000 to 700,000 distinct CDR3 sequences detected, about a fifth appear once; the ten largest clones hold approximately 7%. In this sample, this clonotype turned up many times. Its target is not known. The V end was cut by 1 base, the J end by 4 bases, with 8 bases between. The CDR3 contains 14 residues. CDR1 is MNHEY, CDR2 SVGEGT, per germline. The sample was peripheral blood. The V and J genes are TRBV6-2 or TRBV6-3 and TRBJ1-5, with D maybe TRBD1 (5 bases). The sequence came from a woman under 30 with stable Graves' hyperthyroidism. Some clones in this sample may be carry-over from other donors' samples. The chain's CDR3 is CASSYFSGNQPQHF. In nucleotides, the CDR3 is TGTGCCAGCAGTTACTTTTCAGGGAATCAGCCCCAGCATTTT.